Below are 13 T cell receptor beta chains sequenced from a single sample in a study of T cells in Graves' hyperthyroidism and ophthalmopathy. Amplification yielded TCR beta CDR3 regions, with RNA transcripts as the source. First-round RT-PCR of the TCR CDR3 relied on the HTBI primer set. Using its own MiXCR run on the multiplex PCR reads, TCRdb lists one record per CDR3 protein. The repertoire consists of hundreds of thousands of distinct CDR3 sequences, with over 10% occurring once and the leading ten covering roughly 9.2%. The sample comprised blood. The source of these receptors is a woman aged 18-29 years with Graves' hyperthyroidism.

This clonotype was detected only a few times. The chain links TRBV5-6 to TRBJ2-1; 7 bases fit TRBD2. Unmatched junction bases numbered 10, after V lost 2 bases and J lost 5 bases. This CDR3 is 16 amino acids long. Germline lookup yields CDR1 SGHDT and CDR2 YYEEEE. Written as DNA, the CDR3 is TGTGCCAGCAGCTTTCGGCGGGGGAACTTCCACAATGAGCAGTTCTTC. Encoded protein: CASSFRRGNFHNEQFF. Combining the CDR3 with reference TRBV5-6 and TRBJ2-1 gives the whole variable domain DAGVTQSPTHLIKTRGQQVTLRCSPKSGHDTVSWYQQALGQGPQFIFQYYEEEERQRGNFPDRFSGHQFPNYSSELNVNALLLGDSALYLCASSFRRGNFHNEQFFGPGTRLTVL.

This clonotype showed up many times. The chain joins TRBV5-1 to TRBJ2-7; D is perhaps TRBD1 (5 bases). Trimming shortened V by 4 bases and J by 0 bases, and 11 bases separated the two germline ends. This CDR3 spans 14 amino acids. Germline V gene sequence: CDR1 SGHRS, CDR2 YFSETQ. In DNA, the CDR3 is TGCGCCAGCAGCGTACAGGCGAGCTCCTACGAGCAGTACTTC. Translation gives CASSVQASSYEQYF.

V is TRBV6-4 and J is TRBJ2-7; D call uncertain. The CDR3 runs to 17 residues. Per germline, CDR1 MRHNA and CDR2 SNTAGT. The V gene lost 5 bases and the J gene lost 3 bases, with 23 bases spanning the gap. CDR3 protein: CASSSPQLSGLSYEQYF. DNA of the CDR3: TGTGCCAGCAGTTCCCCTCAGCTCTCCGGGTTAAGCTACGAGCAGTACTTC.

This clonotype has a count of ten or more. The chain combines TRBV2 with TRBJ2-5, with 8 bases aligning to TRBD1. V was clipped by 8 bases and J by 5 bases; unmatched bases: 4. Germline V gene data show CDR1 as SNHLY and CDR2 as FYNNEI. This CDR3 is built from 12 residues. The DNA for the CDR3 is TGTGCCAGCCGACAGGGGATTGAGACCCAGTACTTC. It encodes CASRQGIETQYF. Using reference TRBV2 and TRBJ2-5 for the parts outside the CDR3, the full variable domain is EPEVTQTPSHQVTQMGQEVILRCVPISNHLYFYWYRQILGQKVEFLVSFYNNEISEKSEIFDDQFSVERPDGSNFTLKIRSTKLEDSAMYFCASRQGIETQYFGPGTRLLVL.

The chain combines TRBV7-3 with TRBJ2-2; a weak D match, TRBD2 (6 bases). Germline V gene sequence: CDR1 SGHTA, CDR2 FQGTGA. Trimming removed 1 base from V and 11 bases from J, with 11 bases in between. The CDR3 runs to 13 residues. The CDR3, as DNA: TGTGCCAGCAGCTTAAGGTCCGGGGGAGAGCTGTTTTTT. Protein product: CASSLRSGGELFF.

This clonotype was found a few times. One junction end does not reproduce the germline sequence, and a read error may be involved. The gene calls are TRBV5-1 and TRBJ1-1; TRBD1 might be the D (5 bases). CDR3 length: 13 residues. The germline V gene has CDR1 SGHRS and CDR2 YFSETQ. The CDR3 region has the DNA TGCGCCAGCGGACCCGGGACCAACACTGGAGCTTTCTTT. It translates to CASGPGTNTGAFF.

Many counts were recorded for this clonotype. The junction and the germline gene differ at one end; a read error may be behind it. The chain is built from TRBV24-1 and TRBJ2-2; D is undetermined. The CDR3 is 16 residues long. Per germline, CDR1 KGHDR and CDR2 SFDVKD. The CDR3, as DNA: TGTGCCACCAGTGACTCCACGTGGCCCGGGTCCGGCGAGCTGTTTTTT. Translation: CATSDSTWPGSGELFF.

This chain connects TRBV30 to TRBJ1-1; 8 bases agree with TRBD1. CDR1 and CDR2 from the germline V gene are GTSNPN and SVGIG (reference sequence). V was clipped by 6 bases and J by 0 bases; unmatched bases: 3. The CDR3 length is 13 residues. CDR3 coding DNA: TGTGCCTGTTGGGACAGGCTGAACACTGAAGCTTTCTTT. Translating it yields CACWDRLNTEAFF.

The rearrangement uses TRBV20-1 and TRBJ2-7; D may match TRBD1 or TRBD2 (6 bases each). The ends were cut back, 1 base at V and 2 bases at J, with 15 bases in the middle. Germline assignment: CDR1 DFQATT and CDR2 SNEGSKA (reference sequence). The CDR3 has 15 residues. The CDR3 loop reads CSARAPGDFTYEQYF. CDR3 DNA: TGCAGTGCTAGAGCCCCAGGGGACTTTACCTACGAGCAGTACTTC.

This clonotype was picked up many times. The chain joins TRBV6-2 or TRBV6-3 to TRBJ1-1; no reliable D call. This CDR3 spans 14 amino acids. In germline, CDR1 is MNHEY, CDR2 SVGEGT. Between the trimmed V and J ends, which lost 8 bases and 1 base, there was a span of 14 bases. This CDR3 reads CASSSENPNTEAFF. CDR3 in DNA: TGTGCCAGCTCCTCTGAGAATCCGAACACTGAAGCTTTCTTT.

Ten or more counts support this clonotype. This rearrangement joins TRBV3-2 to TRBJ1-4; the listed D gene, TRBD1, was not tested against the DNA. TRBV3-2 is recorded as a pseudogene. The CDR3 extends over 16 amino acids. DNA of the CDR3: TGTGCCAGCAGCCAAAGAGCGGGACAGGGGGCTGAAAAACTGTTTTTT. It translates to CASSQRAGQGAEKLFF.

This clonotype occurred many times. This chain joins TRBV30 and TRBJ2-7; D uncertain. The CDR3 length is 16 residues. Germline V gene data show CDR1 as GTSNPN and CDR2 as SVGIG (reference sequence). Trimming pared 5 bases from V and 5 bases from J, leaving 25 bases between. The CDR3 is CAWDYIKPTEYHEQYF. For the CDR3, the DNA is TGTGCCTGGGATTACATAAAGCCTACTGAATACCACGAGCAGTACTTC.

In this sample, this clonotype turned up many times. The chain combines TRBV3-1 with TRBJ2-1; D gene unclear. Germline loops: CDR1 LGHDT, CDR2 YNNKEL (reference sequence). V shed 5 bases and J shed 1 base, with 6 bases lying between them. This CDR3 comprises 13 residues. CDR3 DNA: TGTGCCAGCAGCATGGGATCCTACAATGAGCAGTTCTTC. It translates to CASSMGSYNEQFF.